This T cell receptor (beta chain) was retrieved from a study of shared clonotypes between healthy human individuals. Study results and limitations: Researchers found naive subsets generally carried larger estimated richness than memory subsets. Shared across several donors were around 4.7% of the naive CD4 clonotypes.

Original processing notes: As immunoSEQ supplied junction-only sequences (without quality scores), filtering differed. Using immunoSEQ multiplex PCR, the repertoire was profiled, and TCRdb retains in-frame clones only, with some absent. D and trimming come from the DNA, and the V and J calls and clone size come from that table. The sample lists roughly 2,500,000 clones, 93% occurring once. The investigators split CD4+ cells into a CD45RA+ naive subset and a CD45RA-negative memory subset. The CDR3 totals 15 residues. CDR1 is SGHNT and CDR2 is YYREEE in the germline V gene (reference sequence). The V end was cut by 0 bases, the J end by 8 bases, with 17 bases between. Worth noting for this clone: Its antigen is still unknown.

This sequence joins TRBV5-4 and TRBJ1-2, with D perhaps TRBD1 (5 bases). Sequencing used naive CD4+ T cells from PBMCs. As to subset: CD45RA+ positively selected. The sequence was collected from a man between 18 and 29 years old in good health. Some clones in this sample may be carry-over from other donors' samples. The DNA of the CDR3 is TGTGCCAGCAGCTTGGGACAGCCGAGCTTGGGGGGCTACACCTTC. Amino acids: CASSLGQPSLGGYTF.